This note documents a single T cell receptor beta chain sequence. Amplification started from genomic DNA. Amplification of the beta chain CDR3 used 30 forward and 13 reverse multiplex primers. TCRdb processed the multiplex PCR reads anew with MiXCR; each CDR3 protein has one entry. Counted here are more than 250,000 distinct CDR3 sequences, 40% to 50% occurring once; the ten biggest clones make up roughly 13%. This sample was included in a study of type 1 and type 2 diabetes patients. About the research overall: Participants included type 1 and type 2 diabetes patients plus nondiabetic controls.

Germline values: CDR1 KGHDR, CDR2 SFDVKD. V shed 4 bases, J shed 6 bases, and the junction held 7 bases outside the gene matches. The CDR3 consists of 14 residues. No donor had another autoimmune disease or recent infection within four weeks. The material sequenced was peripheral blood mononuclear cells (PBMCs). The clonotype comes from a young man with type 2 diabetes. This chain uses TRBV24-1 with TRBJ1-2, with 7 bases fitting TRBD1. This chain's CDR3 is CATSDDDRVDGYTF. The CDR3 DNA sequence: TGTGCCACCAGTGACGACGACAGGGTGGATGGCTACACCTTC.